This record concerns one TCR beta chain sequence. The repertoire was sequenced with immunoSEQ multiplex PCR; TCRdb's copy has only in-frame clones and lacks some. Altogether around 200,000 clones are present, 88% being singletons, with the ten largest covering approximately 1.5%. The sample originates from a study of blood T cell repertoires in COVID-19. Germline lookup yields CDR1 SQVTM and CDR2 ANQGSEA. Losses at the gene ends were 6 bases for V and 1 base for J; bases not matched to a gene: 8. The CDR3 is made up of 14 amino acids. This clonotype originated in a man younger than 35 with active or convalescent COVID-19. The sequenced sample consisted of peripheral blood. The chain is built from TRBV29-1 and TRBJ1-2; TRBD1 aligns across 7 bases. The CDR3 here is CSVGGQASNYGYTF. CDR3 sequence (DNA): TGCAGCGTCGGAGGACAGGCTAGTAACTATGGCTACACCTTC. The complete variable domain, with remaining parts taken from reference TRBV29-1 and TRBJ1-2, reads SAVISQKPSRDICQRGTSLTIQCQVDSQVTMMFWYRQQPGQSLTLIATANQGSEATYESGFVIDKFPISRPNLTFSTLTVSNMSPEDSSIYLCSVGGQASNYGYTFGSGTRLTVV.